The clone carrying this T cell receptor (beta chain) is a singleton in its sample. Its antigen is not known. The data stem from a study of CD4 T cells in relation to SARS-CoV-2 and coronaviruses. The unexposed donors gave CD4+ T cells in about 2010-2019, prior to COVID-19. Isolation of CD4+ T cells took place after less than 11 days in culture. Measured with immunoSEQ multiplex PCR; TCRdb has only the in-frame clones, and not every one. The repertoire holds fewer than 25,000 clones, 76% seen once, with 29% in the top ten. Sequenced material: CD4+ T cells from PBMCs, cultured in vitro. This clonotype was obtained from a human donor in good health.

The DNA for the CDR3 is TGCGCCAGCAGCTTGGAGGGCCAAACGCTAGCCAAAAACATTCAGTACTTC. Translation: CASSLEGQTLAKNIQYF. This chain uses TRBV5-1 with TRBJ2-4, with D unclear. Deletions cut 0 bases from V and 0 bases from J, with 13 bases between. The CDR3 loop spans 17 amino acids. The V gene's germline CDR1 is SGHRS and CDR2 YFSETQ.